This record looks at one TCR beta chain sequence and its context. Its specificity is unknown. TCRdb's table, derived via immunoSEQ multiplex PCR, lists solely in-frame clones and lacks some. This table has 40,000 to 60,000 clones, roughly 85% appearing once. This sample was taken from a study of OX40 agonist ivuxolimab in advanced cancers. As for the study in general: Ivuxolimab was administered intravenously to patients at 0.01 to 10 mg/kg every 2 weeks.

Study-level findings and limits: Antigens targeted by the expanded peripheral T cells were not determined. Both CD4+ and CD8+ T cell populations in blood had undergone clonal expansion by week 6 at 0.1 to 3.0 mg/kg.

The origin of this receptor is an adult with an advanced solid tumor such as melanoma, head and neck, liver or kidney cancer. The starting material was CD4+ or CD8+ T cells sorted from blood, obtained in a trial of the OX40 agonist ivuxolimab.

CDR3 DNA sequence: TGTGCCAGCAGTTTATGGGGTCGGGGGCAGGTAGGCGAGCAGTACTTC. It yields the protein CASSLWGRGQVGEQYF. The rearrangement joins TRBV28 to TRBJ2-7; D assignment may be TRBD1 or TRBD2 (6 bases each). Germline V lookup: CDR1 MDHEN, CDR2 SYDVKM. The CDR3 runs 16 residues. V was shortened by 0 bases and J by 6 bases, with 18 bases between the two germline ends.